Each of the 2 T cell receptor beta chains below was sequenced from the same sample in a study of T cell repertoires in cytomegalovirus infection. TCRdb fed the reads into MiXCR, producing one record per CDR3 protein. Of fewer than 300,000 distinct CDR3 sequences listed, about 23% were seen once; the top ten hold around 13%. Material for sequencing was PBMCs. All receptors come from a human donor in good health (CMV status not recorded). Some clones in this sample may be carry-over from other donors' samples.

CDR3 loop: CSAGSMNTEAFF. Written as DNA, the CDR3 is TGCAGCGCAGGGAGTATGAACACTGAAGCTTTCTTT. J is TRBJ1-1 and V is TRBV29-1; D is perhaps TRBD1 (5 bases). The CDR3 has 12 amino acids. The germline V and J ends were trimmed by 7 bases and 0 bases, with 9 bases remaining between them. Germline CDR1 is SQVTM and CDR2 is ANQGSEA.

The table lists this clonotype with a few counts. CDR3 protein: CASSYSRQGGSSYNSPLHF. The CDR3 coding sequence is TGTGCCAGCAGTTACTCGAGGCAGGGTGGGAGTTCCTATAATTCACCCCTCCACTTT. The chain employs TRBV6-5 and TRBJ1-6; tentative D call: TRBD1 (5 bases). This CDR3 has 19 residues. With 0 bases removed from V and 1 base from J, the gap between germline ends came to 16 bases. Germline CDR1 is MNHEY and CDR2 is SVGAGI.